Sequencing of this T cell receptor (beta chain) was carried out in a study of beta chain features in type 1 diabetes. Study background: The number of sorted cells examined across all samples was some 99 million.

J lost 2 bases, V lost 9 bases, and 6 bases had no gene match. CDR3 length: 13 amino acids. The germline CDR1 and CDR2 sequences are SNHLY and FYNNEI. Sorting produced populations that all topped 98% purity. The study reverse transcribed the entire isolated RNA, so it sequenced expressed TCRB transcripts. Libraries were prepared by immunoSEQ multiplex PCR; TCRdb keeps only in-frame clonotypes and omits some of them. The data show some 700,000 clones, with around an eighth seen just once and around 0.022% held by the top ten. The study's findings and limits: Patients' naive, central memory and Treg TCRB repertoires seemed closer to one another than those of healthy donors. Patients with Type 1 diabetes showed moderately but significantly shorter TCRB CDR3s in all four CD4+ subsets.

This clone turned up a few times. Its specificity is not known. V usage is TRBV2 and J usage is TRBJ1-1, with 7 bases fitting TRBD1. This sequence was found in a man between 18 and 35 years old with type 1 diabetes. Sequenced sample: naive CD4+ T cells from blood. CDR3 amino acids: CASFGTANTEAFF. The CDR3 DNA reads as TGTGCCAGTTTCGGGACAGCCAACACTGAAGCTTTCTTT.